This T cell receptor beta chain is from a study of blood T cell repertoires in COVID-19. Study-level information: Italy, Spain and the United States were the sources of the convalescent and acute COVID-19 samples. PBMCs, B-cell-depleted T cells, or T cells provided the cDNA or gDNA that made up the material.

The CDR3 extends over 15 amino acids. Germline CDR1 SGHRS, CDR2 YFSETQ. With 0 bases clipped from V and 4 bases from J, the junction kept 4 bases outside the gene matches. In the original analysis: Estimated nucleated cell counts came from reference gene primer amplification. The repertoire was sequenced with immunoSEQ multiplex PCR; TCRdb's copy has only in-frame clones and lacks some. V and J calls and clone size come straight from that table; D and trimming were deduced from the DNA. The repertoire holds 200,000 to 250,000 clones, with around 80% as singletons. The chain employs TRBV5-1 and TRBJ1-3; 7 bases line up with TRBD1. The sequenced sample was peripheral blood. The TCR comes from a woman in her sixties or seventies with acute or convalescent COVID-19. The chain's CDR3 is CASSLGQGRGNTIYF. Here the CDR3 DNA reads TGCGCCAGCAGCTTGGGACAGGGTCGAGGAAACACCATATATTTT.